What follows is one TCR beta chain and its context. The sample originates from a study of blood T cell repertoires in COVID-19. Adults between roughly 18 and 95 years of age took part from fewer than 30 US areas. Self-reported history from a screening survey and questionnaire set each donor's cohort. Donors of Cohort 3 who recovered were those that had two negative PCRs, clearance, or symptom resolution. CDR1 is MGHRA and CDR2 is YSYEKL in the germline V gene. The junction had 7 bases not matched to a gene; V was cut back by 2 bases and J by 4 bases. The CDR3 spans 15 residues. Generated by immunoSEQ multiplex PCR, the TCRdb table keeps only in-frame clones and is missing some. The data show some 530,000 clones, approximately 90% seen once.

The source material was PBMCs or T cells enriched from blood (not recorded which). The receptor was isolated from a woman aged 55-75 years who had recovered from COVID-19. The V and J genes are TRBV4-1 and TRBJ1-1; 7 nucleotides line up with TRBD1. The CDR3 coding sequence is TGCGCCAGCAGCCAACCCCTGACAGGGACCACTGAAGCTTTCTTT. It yields the protein CASSQPLTGTTEAFF.